The next 30 T cell receptor beta chains were all read from a single sample in a study of cytomegalovirus exposure and HLA in healthy donors. In the PCR, 60 Vbeta and 13 Jbeta primers were used. Assay: immunoSEQ multiplex PCR; the TCRdb copy retains only in-frame clones and omits some. This table has some 200,000 clones, over 75% appearing once. Sequenced sample: PBMCs. The receptors were sampled from a woman aged 30 to 39 in good health and CMV-seronegative.

J is TRBJ2-5 and V is TRBV6-5, with 9 positions matching TRBD2. Germline V CDR1 and CDR2: MNHEY, SVGAGI. V lost 5 bases to trimming and J lost 4 bases; unmatched junction nucleotides: 8. The CDR3 is 15 amino acids. CDR3 in DNA: TGTGCCAGCAGTGTGATGGTAGCGGGAGCAGAGACCCAGTACTTC. It codes for CASSVMVAGAETQYF.

The V gene is TRBV18, the J gene TRBJ2-2; 7 nucleotides align to TRBD2. Germline V gene sequence: CDR1 KGHSH, CDR2 LQKENI. V was pared by 1 base and J by 6 bases, with 5 bases of the junction left unmatched. The CDR3 has 15 amino acids. CDR3 residues: CASSPRTSSAGELFF. The DNA for the CDR3 is TGTGCCAGCTCACCACGGACTAGTTCGGCCGGGGAGCTGTTTTTT.

The chain joins TRBV4-1 to TRBJ2-7, with 8 bases identical to TRBD2. V lost 0 bases to trimming and J lost 2 bases; unmatched junction nucleotides: 9. The V gene's germline CDR1 is MGHRA and CDR2 YSYEKL. This CDR3 is 17 amino acids long. In nucleotides, the CDR3 is TGCGCCAGCAGCCAAGATCGGGCTAGCGGGCTCCCCTACGAGCAGTACTTC. Translating gives CASSQDRASGLPYEQYF.

In this sample, this clone turned up a few times. The chain recombines TRBV6-1 with TRBJ1-5, with 9 bases that match TRBD1. Germline V gives CDR1 MNHNS, CDR2 SASEGT. The CDR3 contains 13 residues. V shed 4 bases and J 7 bases; nucleotides not matched to a gene: 2. The CDR3: CASSGQGVQPQHF. The DNA of the CDR3 is TGTGCCAGCAGTGGACAGGGGGTACAGCCCCAGCATTTT.

V is TRBV29-1 and J is TRBJ1-1, with unresolved D. From germline, CDR1 is SQVTM and CDR2 ANQGSEA. The CDR3 totals 13 residues. The germline V and J ends were trimmed by 2 bases and 1 base, with 8 bases remaining between them. In DNA, the CDR3 is TGCAGCGTTGAAAACAGCGGGAACACTGAAGCTTTCTTT. This translates into CSVENSGNTEAFF.

V and J are TRBV27 and TRBJ2-7, with 9 nucleotides matching TRBD2. The J segment lost 4 bases and the V segment lost 5 bases, leaving 12 bases of the junction unmatched. Germline lookup yields CDR1 MNHEY and CDR2 SMNVEV (reference sequence). This CDR3 comprises 16 residues. The CDR3 DNA is TGTGCCAGCAGTCGTTCGCCGGGACTAGCAAAGTACGAGCAGTACTTC. Protein: CASSRSPGLAKYEQYF.

The chain is built from TRBV19 and TRBJ2-2; a weak D match, TRBD2 (5 bases). Germline values: CDR1 LNHDA, CDR2 SQIVND (reference sequence). Trimming shortened V by 6 bases and J by 6 bases, and 17 bases separated the two germline ends. This CDR3 region has 15 residues. The CDR3 nucleotides read TGTGCCAGTAGCTTCGGGGTAGCTCTCCCCGGGGAGCTGTTTTTT. Encoded protein: CASSFGVALPGELFF.

This clone was recorded only once. The V call is TRBV7-9, the J call TRBJ1-2; 7 bases are a match to TRBD1. Germline CDR1 SEHNR, CDR2 FQNEAQ (reference sequence). V gave up 4 bases and J gave up 6 bases; unmatched junction bases: 2. The CDR3 spans 12 residues. DNA of the CDR3: TGTGCCAGCAGCTATGACAGGGATGGCTACACCTTC. It codes for CASSYDRDGYTF.

The chain employs TRBV1 and TRBJ2-7; the DNA was not compared with TRBD2, the D call given in the table. TRBV1 is assigned pseudogene status. The CDR3 covers 22 residues. The CDR3 spells CTSSQDLDFGGSGGEKPYEQYF. The CDR3 nucleotides read TGCACCAGCAGCCAAGATTTAGATTTCGGGGGTAGCGGGGGGGAAAAACCCTACGAGCAGTACTTC.

A few counts support this clone. V and J are TRBV5-1 and TRBJ2-7; 9 nucleotides align to TRBD1. The CDR3 extends over 15 amino acids. Germline assignment: CDR1 SGHRS and CDR2 YFSETQ. V lost 0 bases and J lost 6; bases outside the gene matches: 7. Here the CDR3 reads CASSLEGTGIREQYF. In DNA, the CDR3 is TGCGCCAGCAGCTTGGAAGGGACAGGGATTCGCGAGCAGTACTTC.

The J gene is TRBJ2-1, the V gene TRBV11-3, with 10 bases that match TRBD1. This CDR3 has 15 residues. Looked up from germline, CDR1 is SGHNT and CDR2 is YENEEA. J gave up 4 bases and V 3 bases, and 3 bases lay outside the gene matches. This CDR3 reads CASSFGQGGYNEQFF. The CDR3 nucleotides read TGTGCCAGCAGCTTCGGACAGGGGGGGTACAATGAGCAGTTCTTC.

This chain joins TRBV9 and TRBJ1-6; D might be TRBD1 (5 bases). In germline, CDR1 is SGDLS, CDR2 YYNGEE. The CDR3 length is 12 residues. Between the trimmed V and J ends, which lost 1 base and 12 bases, there was a span of 8 bases. This CDR3 is CASSVQRGPLHF. The CDR3 coding sequence is TGTGCCAGCAGCGTACAAAGGGGACCCCTCCACTTT. Together with reference TRBV9 and TRBJ1-6, the CDR3 gives the full variable domain: DSGVTQTPKHLITATGQRVTLRCSPRSGDLSVYWYQQSLDQGLQFLIQYYNGEERAKGNILERFSAQQFPDLHSELNLSSLELGDSALYFCASSVQRGPLHFGNGTRLTVT.

The genes are TRBV6-5 and TRBJ2-7, with D possibly matching TRBD1 (5 bases). Germline loops: CDR1 MNHEY, CDR2 SVGAGI. The CDR3 is made up of 14 amino acids. The ends were cut back, 2 bases at V and 2 bases at J, with 10 bases in the middle. The CDR3 nucleotides are TGTGCCAGCAGTTACGGGGCGGATACCTACGAGCAGTACTTC. Protein: CASSYGADTYEQYF.

The rearrangement uses TRBV7-9 and TRBJ2-1, with 11 bases that match TRBD2. The CDR3 totals 19 residues. Unmatched junction bases numbered 18, after V lost 4 bases and J lost 7 bases. Per the germline V gene, CDR1 is SEHNR and CDR2 is FQNEAQ (reference sequence). The CDR3 region is CASSSVSSVAGGTLNEQFF. CDR3 sequence (DNA): TGTGCCAGCAGCTCCGTAAGTTCAGTAGCGGGAGGGACACTTAATGAGCAGTTCTTC.

CDR3 in DNA: TGCGCCAGCAGCTTGGGGGACAGGGGTGCTGAAGCTTTCTTT. Translation gives CASSLGDRGAEAFF. This sequence joins TRBV5-1 and TRBJ1-1, with 10 nucleotides matching TRBD1. The V and J ends lost 0 bases and 6 bases, in that order; junction bases with no gene match: 2. The CDR3 has 14 amino acids. CDR1 and CDR2 (germline): SGHRS, YFSETQ.

This clone was observed once. This chain's CDR3 is CSVEARETLRDSGTGADTQYF. Written as DNA, the CDR3 is TGCAGCGTTGAAGCCCGAGAGACTCTGAGAGACTCCGGGACAGGGGCAGATACGCAGTATTTT. The gene calls are TRBV29-1 and TRBJ2-3; 10 bases match TRBD1. The germline gives CDR1 SQVTM, CDR2 ANQGSEA. V was pared by 1 base and J by 4 bases, with 23 bases of the junction left unmatched. The CDR3 contains 21 residues.

This chain links TRBV30 with TRBJ1-4; 7 bases map to TRBD1. The CDR3 contains 12 residues. Losses at the gene ends were 8 bases for V and 5 bases for J; bases not matched to a gene: 5. The germline V gene encodes CDR1 GTSNPN and CDR2 SVGIG (reference sequence). The CDR3 DNA is TGTGCCCGACAGGGCGGGAATGAAAAACTGTTTTTT. This translates into CARQGGNEKLFF.

This clone was seen a few times. The chain employs TRBV7-9 and TRBJ2-7; a weak D match, TRBD2 (6 bases). Germline V gene lookup returns CDR1 SEHNR and CDR2 FQNEAQ (reference sequence). This CDR3 is built from 14 residues. Trimming pared 2 bases from V and 4 bases from J, leaving 12 bases between. In DNA form, the CDR3 reads TGTGCCAGCAGCTTAATCGGCGGGGAGTACGAGCAGTACTTC. This translates into CASSLIGGEYEQYF.

The chain carries TRBV9 and TRBJ2-2, with 9 bases aligning to TRBD2. The V gene end was trimmed by 4 bases and the J gene end by 3 bases; junction bases not matched to a gene: 10. The CDR3 totals 17 residues. CDR1 is SGDLS and CDR2 is YYNGEE in the germline V gene. The chain's CDR3 is CASSPRPAGGHTGELFF. The DNA of the CDR3 is TGTGCCAGCAGCCCCAGACCAGCGGGGGGCCACACCGGGGAGCTGTTTTTT.

The chain joins TRBV4-1 to TRBJ2-7; 10 nucleotides line up with TRBD1. CDR1 is MGHRA and CDR2 is YSYEKL in the germline V gene. The junction had 11 bases not matched to a gene; V was cut back by 1 base and J by 2 bases. CDR3 length: 18 residues. CDR3 nucleotide sequence: TGCGCCAGCAGCCAAGGGCCAAGACAGGGGGCACGCGCCTACGAGCAGTACTTC. This translates into CASSQGPRQGARAYEQYF.

This chain connects TRBV4-2 to TRBJ1-4, with D perhaps TRBD1 (6 bases). The CDR3 contains 18 residues. Between the trimmed V and J ends, which lost 0 bases and 2 bases, there was a span of 16 bases. Germline V CDR1 and CDR2: LGHNA, YNFKEQ. For the CDR3, the DNA is TGTGCCAGCAGCCAAGATCCCGACAGGATTAAGACTAATGAAAAACTGTTTTTT. Translated: CASSQDPDRIKTNEKLFF.

The chain joins TRBV11-3 to TRBJ2-1; 7 nucleotides match TRBD2. Losses at the gene ends were 4 bases for V and 5 bases for J; bases not matched to a gene: 8. Germline V gene sequence: CDR1 SGHNT, CDR2 YENEEA. The CDR3 is made up of 15 amino acids. The CDR3 reads CASSSPGLDNNEQFF. DNA of the CDR3: TGTGCCAGCAGCTCCCCCGGACTAGACAACAATGAGCAGTTCTTC.

The genes are TRBV29-1 and TRBJ2-1; TRBD1 might be the D (7 bases). Germline loops: CDR1 SQVTM, CDR2 ANQGSEA. This CDR3 comprises 13 residues. The V end was cut by 3 bases, the J end by 10 bases, with 16 bases between. CDR3 in amino acids: CSVDPQGGKEQFF. CDR3 DNA sequence: TGCAGCGTTGACCCCCAGGGGGGAAAGGAGCAGTTCTTC.

The gene calls are TRBV7-9 and TRBJ2-7; 9 nucleotides align to TRBD2. V lost 1 base to trimming and J lost 6 bases; unmatched junction nucleotides: 4. Germline V lookup: CDR1 SEHNR, CDR2 FQNEAQ (reference sequence). CDR3 length: 14 amino acids. The CDR3 DNA reads as TGTGCCAGCAGCTTAGGCGGGAGGGCCTCCGAGCAGTACTTC. Its protein product is CASSLGGRASEQYF.

J is TRBJ2-2 and V is TRBV6-6; D not certain. V dropped 2 bases and J dropped 7 bases, with 8 bases sitting between them. Germline-derived CDR1 and CDR2 are MNHNY and SVGAGI (reference sequence). The CDR3 spans 13 residues. The CDR3: CASSYDGGGELFF. CDR3 coding DNA: TGTGCCAGCAGTTACGACGGCGGCGGGGAGCTGTTTTTT.

J is TRBJ2-7 and V is TRBV5-1; 7 bases are a match to TRBD2. The J segment lost 12 bases and the V segment lost 0 bases, leaving 9 bases of the junction unmatched. CDR1 SGHRS and CDR2 YFSETQ come from the germline V gene. The CDR3 loop spans 13 amino acids. CDR3 sequence reads: CASSLEAGSLRYF. The CDR3 DNA is TGCGCCAGCAGCTTGGAAGCGGGGAGTTTAAGGTACTTC.

This chain links TRBV5-1 with TRBJ2-5, with a possible D match to TRBD2 (5 bases). The CDR3 has 14 amino acids. Deletions cut 4 bases from V and 2 bases from J, with 12 bases between. CDR1 and CDR2 (germline): SGHRS, YFSETQ. The CDR3 nucleotides are TGCGCCAGCAGCCCAGGACTCATTCAAGAGACCCAGTACTTC. The encoded protein is CASSPGLIQETQYF.

This clone occurred once. The chain uses TRBV7-6 and TRBJ2-1, with 7 bases lining up with TRBD2. V gave up 1 base and J gave up 0 bases; unmatched junction bases: 9. The CDR3 covers 18 residues. Germline CDR1 SGHVS, CDR2 FNYEAQ. The CDR3 bases are TGTGCCAGCAGCTTAGGGGGTTTGGCGGGGGTCTCCTACAATGAGCAGTTCTTC. This translates into CASSLGGLAGVSYNEQFF.

The chain recombines TRBV30 with TRBJ2-5, with D unresolved. The germline gives CDR1 GTSNPN, CDR2 SVGIG (reference sequence). V lost 0 bases, J lost 5 bases, and 10 bases lay in between. CDR3 length: 13 amino acids. DNA for the CDR3: TGTGCCTGGAGTGTAGAGACTTGGGAGACCCAGTACTTC. Its translation is CAWSVETWETQYF.

The genes are TRBV6-1 and TRBJ2-5; possible D gene TRBD1, 6 bases. The CDR3 totals 16 residues. Looked up from germline, CDR1 is MNHNS and CDR2 is SASEGT. The V end was cut by 3 bases, the J end by 4 bases, with 18 bases between. The CDR3: CASSEFHGTPTETQYF. The DNA for the CDR3 is TGTGCCAGCAGTGAGTTCCACGGGACACCAACAGAGACCCAGTACTTC.